This is a list of T cell receptor beta chains from one sample in a study of T cells in narcolepsy. Here immunoSEQ multiplex PCR was the method, and the copy in TCRdb shows in-frame clones only, minus some. The table lists tens of thousands of clones, around 90% of them singletons. Sequencing was carried out using CD45RA- memory CD4+ T cells from PBMCs. These receptor sequences come from a human donor with narcolepsy. Each CDR3 is given with its conserved first and last residue. A D gene is named only where the DNA matches it firmly. Not all rows give a size; the values are once, few, many and, for expanded clones, a class.

j_call v_call d_call clone_size cdr3_nt cdr3_aa
TRBJ2-1 TRBV6-5 . . TGTGCCAGCAGTTCCCTCCGGGGCCTTGGCTACAATGAGCAGTTCTTC CASSSLRGLGYNEQFF
TRBJ1-5 TRBV10-3 . . TGTTCCCGAGGAGGGCCCAATCAGCCCCAGCATTTT CSRGGPNQPQHF
TRBJ2-7 TRBV7-2 TRBD2 . TGTGCCAGCAGCCGCCCGACTAGCGGGAGGAACGAGCAGTACTTC CASSRPTSGRNEQYF
TRBJ1-2 TRBV7-2 . . TGTGCCAGCAGCTTAAAAAACTCCTATGGCTACACCTTC CASSLKNSYGYTF
TRBJ2-7 TRBV9 TRBD1 . TGTGCCAGCAGCCCCCGACAGGGGATGACCTACGAGCAGTACTTC CASSPRQGMTYEQYF
TRBJ2-3 TRBV7-9 TRBD2 . TGTGCCAGCAGCTTCGGACTAGCGGGGGGTAAGGATACGCAGTATTTT CASSFGLAGGKDTQYF
TRBJ1-1 TRBV6-1 . . TGTGCCAGCAGCTCTAGGGGGAACACTGAAGCTTTCTTT CASSSRGNTEAFF
TRBJ2-7 TRBV5-1 . . TGCGCCAGCAGCGGACCGACAGGAACCTACGAGCAGTACTTC CASSGPTGTYEQYF
TRBJ1-2 TRBV19 . . TGTGCCAGTAACGGCCGGTTGTATGGCTACACCTTC CASNGRLYGYTF
TRBJ2-5 TRBV5-1 . . TGCGCCAGCAGCTTTCGGACAGACGTTGAGACCCAGTACTTC CASSFRTDVETQYF
TRBJ2-7 TRBV5-4 TRBD2 few TGTGCCAGCAGCGTCGAACTAGCGGGAGTGTCCTACGAGCAGTACTTC CASSVELAGVSYEQYF
TRBJ2-7 TRBV18 . . TGTGCCAGCTCAAGCGGAAGCCCCTACGAGCAGTACTTC CASSSGSPYEQYF
TRBJ1-5 TRBV4-3 TRBD1 . TGCGCCAGCAGCCAAGATGCAGGGACAGGGCACAATCAGCCCCAGCATTTT CASSQDAGTGHNQPQHF
TRBJ2-7 TRBV19 . . TGTGCCAGTAGTACTAGACAGGGAGAAGGACTACTCGAGCAGTACTTC CASSTRQGEGLLEQYF
TRBJ2-3 TRBV18 . . TGTGCCAGCTCTCAAAGCGGCACTAGCACAGATACGCAGTATTTT CASSQSGTSTDTQYF
TRBJ1-1 TRBV28 . . TGTGCCAGCAAGCGGGGGATGTACACTGAAGCTTTCTTT CASKRGMYTEAFF
TRBJ1-5 TRBV4-2 . . TGTGCCAGCAGCCAAGGCAGGGATAGCAATCAGCCCCAGCATTTT CASSQGRDSNQPQHF
TRBJ1-5 TRBV4-1 TRBD1 . TGCGCCAGCAGCCAGGACAGGGCATCCCAGCCCCAGCATTTT CASSQDRASQPQHF
TRBJ1-4 TRBV21-1 . . TGTGCCAGCAGCAAAGTTGGCAGAACTAATGAAAAACTGTTTTTT CASSKVGRTNEKLFF
TRBJ2-3 TRBV28 . . TGTGCCAGCACCTACTCCTGGGGGGACACAGATACGCAGTATTTT CASTYSWGDTDTQYF
TRBJ2-3 TRBV28 TRBD2 . TGTGCCAGCAGTGCCCACAGCGGGGTCACAGATACGCAGTATTTT CASSAHSGVTDTQYF
TRBJ2-7 TRBV5-5 . once TGTGCCAGCAGCTTTGGCGGGTTGGAATACGAGCAGTACTTC CASSFGGLEYEQYF
TRBJ1-1 TRBV27 . . TGTGCCAGCAGCTACCGGGTTCACACTGAAGCTTTCTTT CASSYRVHTEAFF
TRBJ2-3 TRBV28 TRBD1 . TGTGCCAGCAGTCAAGGACAGGGATGGGCAGATACGCAGTATTTT CASSQGQGWADTQYF
TRBJ1-2 TRBV7-2 TRBD1 . TGTGCCAGCACCAGCCGGGGACAGGGCCCGCATGGCTACACCTTC CASTSRGQGPHGYTF
TRBJ2-5 TRBV27 . once TGTGCCAGCAGTTTATACGCCCCAGGGGTAAAAGAGACCCAGTACTTC CASSLYAPGVKETQYF
TRBJ2-3 TRBV7-3 . . TGTGCCAGCAGCCTGAACACGGGTCGCACAGATACGCAGTATTTT CASSLNTGRTDTQYF
TRBJ1-2 TRBV6-1 . . TGTGCCAGCAGTGACCGAGGGGGGGGCTATGGCTACACCTTC CASSDRGGGYGYTF
TRBJ2-1 TRBV9 . . TGTGCCAGCAGCGTAGAACTAGCAGCCTACAATGAGCAGTTCTTC CASSVELAAYNEQFF
TRBJ1-5 TRBV6-6 . . TGTGCCAGCAGCCTTGACAGAAATAGCAATCAGCCCCAGCATTTT CASSLDRNSNQPQHF
TRBJ2-7 TRBV6-5 . . TGTGCCAGCAGGGGGTCGGGCTCCTACGAGCAGTACTTC CASRGSGSYEQYF
TRBJ1-4 TRBV5-1 . . TGCGCCAGCAGCTTGGAGGGGGGCCGGGAAAAACTGTTTTTT CASSLEGGREKLFF
TRBJ1-1 TRBV19 TRBD1 . TGTGCCAGTAGTATAGGATGGGGACAGGGAAACACTGAAGCTTTCTTT CASSIGWGQGNTEAFF
TRBJ1-5 TRBV7-2 . . TGTGCCAGCAGCTCACAGGGCGGCAATCAGCCCCAGCATTTT CASSSQGGNQPQHF
TRBJ2-7 TRBV10-3 . . TGTGCCATCAGCCGGGACTTTGCCTACGAGCAGTACTTC CAISRDFAYEQYF
TRBJ2-5 TRBV10-3 TRBD2 once TGTGCCATCAGGACTAGCGGACAAGAGACCCAGTACTTC CAIRTSGQETQYF
TRBJ2-1 TRBV7-8 . . TGTGCCGGCAGCTTAGGGACCGGTCGCAATGAGCAGTTCTTC CAGSLGTGRNEQFF
TRBJ1-5 TRBV6-6 . . TGTGCCAGCAGTTACTCTGGGACTCAGCCCCAGCATTTT CASSYSGTQPQHF
TRBJ1-2 TRBV19 . . TGTGCCAGTAGGCCGACGGGCTCATCCTATGGCTACACCTTC CASRPTGSSYGYTF
TRBJ2-7 TRBV6-1 TRBD1 . TGTGCCAGCAGCCGGGACAGGCCCTACGAGCAGTACTTC CASSRDRPYEQYF
TRBJ2-1 TRBV5-1 . once TGCGCCAGCAGCCTGAACAATGAGCAGTTCTTC CASSLNNEQFF
TRBJ1-2 TRBV28 . . TGTGCCATCTTAGGGTCGGACATGGTAGGTGGCTACACCTTC CAILGSDMVGGYTF